Reported below is one T cell receptor beta chain. Naive CD8 libraries used roughly 18,000 to 1,000,000 sorted cells and 10%, 30% or 50% RNA. This specimen belongs to a study of molecular identifiers for immune sequencing clone quantification. Using its own MiXCR run on the PCR reads, TCRdb lists one record per CDR3 protein. The table includes 460,000 or so distinct CDR3 sequences, around 23% detected once. This CDR3 has 16 residues. Per germline, CDR1 LGHNA and CDR2 YSLEER. V was pared by 0 bases and J by 3 bases, with 15 bases between. The receptor's source is a human donor in good health. Some libraries in this study had Jurkat cell RNA spiked in. The sequencing sample was made of naive CD8+ T cells from blood, with Jurkat cell RNA spiked in. Subset specified: FACS-sorted CD8+CD4-CCR7+CD45RA+ naive T cells. This chain uses TRBV4-3 with TRBJ2-7, with D maybe TRBD1 (6 bases). CDR3 sequence: CASSQDSGVMGYEQYF. The DNA for the CDR3 is TGCGCCAGCAGCCAAGATTCAGGGGTAATGGGCTACGAGCAGTACTTC.